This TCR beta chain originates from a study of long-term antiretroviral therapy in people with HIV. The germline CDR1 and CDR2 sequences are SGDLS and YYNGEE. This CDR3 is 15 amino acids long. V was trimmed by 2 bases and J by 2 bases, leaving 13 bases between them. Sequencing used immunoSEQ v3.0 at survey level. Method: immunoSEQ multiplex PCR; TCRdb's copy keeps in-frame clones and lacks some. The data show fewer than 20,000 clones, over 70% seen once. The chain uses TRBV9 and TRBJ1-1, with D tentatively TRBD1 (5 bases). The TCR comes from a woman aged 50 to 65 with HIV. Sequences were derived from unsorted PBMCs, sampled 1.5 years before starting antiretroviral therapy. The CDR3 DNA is TGTGCCAGCAGCGTGACCGGGACGGGAAACACTGAAGCTTTCTTT. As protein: CASSVTGTGNTEAFF. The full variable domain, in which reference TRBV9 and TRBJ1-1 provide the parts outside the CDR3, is DSGVTQTPKHLITATGQRVTLRCSPRSGDLSVYWYQQSLDQGLQFLIQYYNGEERAKGNILERFSAQQFPDLHSELNLSSLELGDSALYFCASSVTGTGNTEAFFGQGTRLTVV.